This TCR beta chain is from a study of T cells in Graves' hyperthyroidism and ophthalmopathy. The overall study: Peripheral blood was taken when the disease was first diagnosed, before any treatment began. Broader study findings: A 13 V-J model separated ophthalmopathy from stable hyperthyroidism. Within blood appeared most thyroid clonotypes that had expanded above 0.001.

Diagnoses used clinical symptoms, serum thyroxine and TRAb, thyroid ultrasound and orbital computed tomography. Amplified TCR beta CDR3 regions derived from RNA transcripts. Using the HTBI primer set, a first-round RT-PCR was run on the TCR CDR3. MiXCR was run by TCRdb on the multiplex PCR reads, yielding one entry per CDR3 protein. The table records about half a million distinct CDR3 sequences, 15% to 20% of them present only once. Germline loops: CDR1 GTSNPN, CDR2 SVGIG (reference sequence). The CDR3 loop spans 12 amino acids. V gave up 7 bases and J gave up 15 bases, with 22 bases separating them. Comment on this clonotype: As yet, its antigen is unknown.

This clonotype was obtained from a woman in her thirties with Graves' ophthalmopathy. V and J are TRBV30 and TRBJ2-1, with D maybe TRBD2 (6 bases). What was sequenced was blood. CDR3 amino acids: CASTLEGSGWFF. For the CDR3, the DNA is TGTGCCTCGACCCTGGAGGGTTCCGGCTGGTTCTTC.